Presented here are 27 T cell receptor beta chains from one specimen sequenced in a study of blood T cells in healthy people across ages. PCR was performed a second time for about 7 to 12 cycles using a sample-barcoded 5' primer and a J-beta primer mix. One entry per CDR3 protein, called by TCRdb with MiXCR from the 5' RACE reads. The data show hundreds of thousands of distinct CDR3 sequences, about 45% seen once. Sequenced material: blood. Receptors were obtained from a man aged 80 or over in good health.

This clonotype was observed many times. The chain has TRBV20-1 and TRBJ2-7, with D uncertain. Germline V gives CDR1 DFQATT, CDR2 SNEGSKA (reference sequence). V lost 0 bases to trimming and J lost 3 bases, with 3 bases between them. There are 11 residues in the CDR3. In nucleotides, the CDR3 is TGCAGTGCTAGAGACGGCTACGAGCAGTACTTC. Protein product: CSARDGYEQYF.

The chain combines TRBV4-3 with TRBJ2-1; TRBD2 agrees at 8 bases. The V gene end was trimmed by 1 base and the J gene end by 14 bases; junction bases not matched to a gene: 10. CDR1 is LGHNA, CDR2 YSLEER, per germline. The CDR3 is 14 amino acids. CDR3 in amino acids: CASSQAFYGTSKFF. CDR3 DNA: TGCGCCAGCAGCCAAGCGTTTTACGGGACTAGTAAGTTCTTC.

This chain joins TRBV24-1 and TRBJ1-2; D unresolved. The CDR3 runs 15 residues. Germline V gives CDR1 KGHDR, CDR2 SFDVKD. The germline V and J ends were trimmed by 5 bases and 6 bases, with 18 bases remaining between them. Here the CDR3 DNA reads TGTGCCACCAGTGGAAGCGGACGGCCATTCAATGGCTACACCTTC. It translates to CATSGSGRPFNGYTF.

As concerns this clonotype: One end of the junction fails to match germline, which may point to a read error. The J gene is TRBJ2-7, the V gene TRBV10-3, with D possibly TRBD2 on 5 matching bases. The CDR3 length is 15 residues. Germline assignment: CDR1 ENHRY and CDR2 SYGVKD. Here the CDR3 reads CAVSEGWTKSYEQYF. CDR3 DNA: TGTGCCGTCAGTGAGGGCTGGACCAAAAGCTACGAGCAGTACTTC.

The chain employs TRBV27 and TRBJ2-3; 7 nucleotides line up with TRBD2. V lost 5 bases, J lost 7 bases, and 12 bases stayed unmatched. The CDR3 is made up of 15 amino acids. Germline CDR1 is MNHEY and CDR2 is SMNVEV (reference sequence). CDR3 sequence: CASSPRGGSINTQYF. CDR3 bases: TGTGCCAGCAGTCCCCGGGGCGGGAGCATTAATACGCAGTATTTT.

This chain links TRBV20-1 with TRBJ2-1, with TRBD2 matching over 7 bases. Germline trimming cut 4 bases from V and 4 bases from J; bases unmatched to any gene: 10. This CDR3 region has 15 residues. Germline values: CDR1 DFQATT, CDR2 SNEGSKA (reference sequence). CDR3 residues: CSAIHVAGAYNEQFF. For the CDR3, the DNA is TGCAGTGCTATCCACGTGGCGGGAGCTTACAATGAGCAGTTCTTC.

This clonotype came up a few times. V usage is TRBV5-1 and J usage is TRBJ1-5; 10 bases are a match to TRBD1. V lost 4 bases and J lost 6; bases outside the gene matches: 4. CDR3 length equals 14 residues. The V gene's germline CDR1 is SGHRS and CDR2 YFSETQ. CDR3 loop: CASSIGTGVQPQHF. CDR3 nucleotide sequence: TGCGCCAGCAGCATCGGGACAGGGGTTCAGCCCCAGCATTTT.

In this sample, this clonotype turned up many times. The rearrangement joins TRBV7-2 to TRBJ2-3; D may be TRBD2 (5 bases). V was pared by 5 bases and J by 9 bases, with 15 bases between. Germline assignment: CDR1 SGHTA and CDR2 FQGNSA. This CDR3 region has 13 residues. Written as DNA, the CDR3 is TGTGCCAGCAGCCTCCGTGAGAGGAGGACGCAGTATTTT. It yields the protein CASSLRERRTQYF.

This clonotype has just a few counts. CDR3 loop: CASSPGTGKLGGDQPQHF. DNA of the CDR3: TGTGCCAGCAGCCCTGGGACAGGGAAATTGGGTGGGGATCAGCCCCAGCATTTT. The V gene is TRBV5-5, the J gene TRBJ1-5; 9 bases line up with TRBD1. From germline, CDR1 is SGHKS and CDR2 YYEKEE (reference sequence). This CDR3 is built from 18 residues. J gave up 5 bases and V 4 bases, and 16 bases lay outside the gene matches. Filled out from reference TRBV5-5 and TRBJ1-5, the complete variable domain reads DAGVTQSPTHLIKTRGQQVTLRCSPISGHKSVSWYQQVLGQGPQFIFQYYEKEERGRGNFPDRFSARQFPNYSSELNVNALLLGDSALYLCASSPGTGKLGGDQPQHFGDGTRLSIL.

This clonotype came up once. Here the CDR3 reads CASSQEGQGALGEQYF. CDR3 nucleotides: TGCGCCAGCAGCCAGGAAGGACAGGGGGCTCTGGGAGAGCAGTACTTC. The rearrangement uses TRBV4-3 and TRBJ2-5, with 11 bases lining up with TRBD1. Germline-derived CDR1 and CDR2 are LGHNA and YSLEER. This CDR3 is built from 16 residues. The J segment lost 11 bases and the V segment lost 3 bases, leaving 14 bases of the junction unmatched.

This chain uses TRBV28 with TRBJ2-2; D call uncertain. The CDR3 has 14 residues. The germline gives CDR1 MDHEN, CDR2 SYDVKM. V was clipped by 3 bases and J by 4 bases, with 9 bases between them. The CDR3 protein is CASSFRQITGELFF. DNA for the CDR3: TGTGCCAGCAGTTTTAGGCAGATCACCGGGGAGCTGTTTTTT.

The V call is TRBV4-1, the J call TRBJ1-2, with D perhaps matching TRBD1 (5 bases). This CDR3 is 16 amino acids long. V was shortened by 1 base and J by 1 base, with 13 bases between the two germline ends. Germline values: CDR1 MGHRA, CDR2 YSYEKL. The CDR3 region is CASSQGRGGINYGYTF. The CDR3 DNA is TGCGCCAGCAGCCAAGGGAGGGGAGGGATTAACTATGGCTACACCTTC.

The chain uses TRBV2 and TRBJ2-6; D may correspond to TRBD1 or TRBD2 (6 bases each). The CDR3 spans 11 residues. Looked up from germline, CDR1 is SNHLY and CDR2 is FYNNEI. The ends were cut back, 6 bases at V and 15 bases at J, with 12 bases in the middle. CDR3 nucleotide sequence: TGTGCCAGCAGACTTAAGGGGGGCCTGACTTTC. Its protein is CASRLKGGLTF.

Comments on this clonotype: Just one base apart from a much larger clone, this may be a read error. The chain is built from TRBV29-1 and TRBJ2-1; 10 bases match TRBD2. V dropped 3 bases and J dropped 12; count of bases not matched to a gene: 11. The CDR3 sequence is 14 residues long. Germline V gives CDR1 SQVTM, CDR2 ANQGSEA. The CDR3 sequence is CSVEVASGSGGQFF. Written as DNA, the CDR3 is TGCAGCGTTGAGGTGGCTAGCGGGAGTGGTGGGCAGTTCTTC.

The V call is TRBV5-1, the J call TRBJ2-2; tentatively, D is TRBD1 or TRBD2 (6 bases each). CDR3 length: 16 amino acids. The germline CDR1 and CDR2 sequences are SGHRS and YFSETQ. V lost 4 bases, J lost 1 base, and 14 bases lay in between. CDR3 sequence (DNA): TGCGCCAGCAGCAGGCCCGAGGGGGGGAACACCGGGGAGCTGTTTTTT. Translated, it gives CASSRPEGGNTGELFF.

This clonotype came up once. This chain connects TRBV2 to TRBJ1-4; the D is unclear. This CDR3 comprises 14 residues. The V gene's germline CDR1 is SNHLY and CDR2 FYNNEI. With 7 bases removed from V and 4 bases from J, the gap between germline ends came to 13 bases. The CDR3 sequence is CASNREAINEKLFF. The CDR3 region has the DNA TGTGCCAGCAATCGGGAGGCTATTAATGAAAAACTGTTTTTT.

The chain links TRBV2 to TRBJ2-7; 7 nucleotides align to TRBD1. The germline CDR1 and CDR2 sequences are SNHLY and FYNNEI. The trim removed 5 bases at V and 0 bases at J, leaving 7 bases unmatched. This CDR3 spans 15 amino acids. Here the CDR3 reads CASSYDRDSSYEQYF. CDR3 nucleotide sequence: TGTGCCAGCAGTTACGACCGGGACAGCTCCTACGAGCAGTACTTC. Complete variable domain (other parts from reference TRBV2 and TRBJ2-7): EPEVTQTPSHQVTQMGQEVILRCVPISNHLYFYWYRQILGQKVEFLVSFYNNEISEKSEIFDDQFSVERPDGSNFTLKIRSTKLEDSAMYFCASSYDRDSSYEQYFGPGTRLTVT.

This clonotype was seen repeatedly, ten times or more. This rearrangement joins TRBV6-1 to TRBJ1-1; D might be TRBD1 (5 bases). CDR3 length equals 12 residues. The ends were cut back, 6 bases at V and 5 bases at J, with 10 bases in the middle. CDR1 and CDR2 (germline): MNHNS, SASEGT. CDR3 nucleotide sequence: TGTGCCAGCAGACTTCAGGGAACTGAAGCTTTCTTT. Residues: CASRLQGTEAFF.

V gene TRBV20-1 combines with J gene TRBJ1-4; 9 bases fit TRBD1. This CDR3 is built from 13 residues. Germline V gene lookup returns CDR1 DFQATT and CDR2 SNEGSKA (reference sequence). Trimming at V came to 3 bases and at J to 8 bases, leaving 4 bases not matched to a gene. CDR3 in DNA: TGCAGTGCTAGGACAGGGGGAGAAGAAAAACTGTTTTTT. This sequence encodes CSARTGGEEKLFF.

The rearrangement links TRBV27 to TRBJ1-6; the D gene is possibly TRBD1 (5 bases). The V end was cut by 1 base, the J end by 9 bases, with 25 bases between. The CDR3 is 19 residues long. Germline CDR1 reads MNHEY; CDR2 reads SMNVEV (reference sequence). In nucleotides, the CDR3 is TGTGCCAGCAGTTTATTTTTGGTAACAGGAACAATAACCCCTTCACCCCTCCACTTT. Its protein is CASSLFLVTGTITPSPLHF.

This clonotype has a handful of counts. This rearrangement joins TRBV20-1 to TRBJ2-7; D unresolved. This CDR3 has 12 amino acids. The germline gives CDR1 DFQATT, CDR2 SNEGSKA (reference sequence). V was clipped by 2 bases and J by 7 bases, with 12 bases between them. The CDR3 sequence is CSARWQRNEQYF. The CDR3 nucleotides are TGCAGTGCTAGATGGCAGCGCAATGAGCAGTACTTC.

This chain links TRBV29-1 with TRBJ2-7, with D perhaps matching TRBD2 (6 bases). Trimming cost V 3 bases and J 2 bases, with 11 bases left between them. The CDR3 loop spans 13 amino acids. Germline CDR1 SQVTM, CDR2 ANQGSEA. CDR3 nucleotide sequence: TGCAGCGTTGATCCCGGGGGAACCTACGAGCAGTACTTC. The encoded protein is CSVDPGGTYEQYF.

The V and J genes are TRBV27 and TRBJ1-6; D is uncertain. This CDR3 contains 12 residues. V lost 3 bases and J lost 8, with 5 bases in between. Germline CDR1 MNHEY, CDR2 SMNVEV (reference sequence). CDR3 DNA: TGTGCCAGCAGTTTTTGGGATTCACCCCTCCACTTT. Amino acids: CASSFWDSPLHF.

This clonotype was seen only a few times. V and J are TRBV9 and TRBJ2-7; D uncertain. CDR1 is SGDLS and CDR2 is YYNGEE in the germline V gene. This CDR3 comprises 14 residues. V was clipped by 0 bases and J by 7 bases, with 14 bases between them. The chain's CDR3 is CASSVGGPAREQYF. In nucleotides, the CDR3 is TGTGCCAGCAGCGTAGGTGGGCCGGCGCGAGAGCAGTACTTC.

This clonotype has a count of ten or more. V gene TRBV7-2 combines with J gene TRBJ2-1; 14 bases fit TRBD2. Losses at the gene ends were 7 bases for V and 9 bases for J; bases not matched to a gene: 5. From germline, CDR1 is SGHTA and CDR2 FQGNSA. CDR3 length: 14 amino acids. CDR3 loop: CASTLGTSGSEQFF. CDR3 DNA: TGTGCCAGCACCCTAGGGACTAGCGGGAGTGAGCAGTTCTTC.

The chain couples TRBV5-1 to TRBJ2-7; no definite D call. The CDR3 runs to 13 residues. Germline V gene lookup returns CDR1 SGHRS and CDR2 YFSETQ. The ends were cut back, 0 bases at V and 6 bases at J, with 10 bases in the middle. For the CDR3, the DNA is TGCGCCAGCAGCTTGGGACCACCCGCCGAGCAGTACTTC. Protein product: CASSLGPPAEQYF.

This clonotype was seen repeatedly, ten times or more. The gene calls are TRBV20-1 and TRBJ2-3; D not resolved. V gave up 3 bases and J gave up 5 bases, with 15 bases separating them. In germline, CDR1 is DFQATT, CDR2 SNEGSKA (reference sequence). The CDR3 length is 14 residues. The CDR3 sequence is CSASGAPMRDTQYF. The CDR3 DNA reads TGCAGTGCTAGTGGCGCCCCTATGAGAGATACGCAGTATTTT.